This T cell receptor (beta chain) was captured by sequencing in a study of siplizumab effects on memory and regulatory T cells. The CDR3 extends over 16 amino acids. Trimming took 6 bases from V and 1 from J, leaving 18 bases between them. Germline CDR1 MDHEN, CDR2 SYDVKM. Clones were sequenced by immunoSEQ multiplex PCR, and TCRdb holds only the in-frame ones, with some missing. The top ten hold around a sixth of the sample, which has more than 70,000 clones, approximately 95% seen once. The TCR was taken from a human donor in good health. The chain joins TRBV28 to TRBJ1-1; D may be TRBD1 (5 bases). The sequenced material came from CD8+ T cells sorted from blood. This CDR3 reads CASSPPVPGWNTEAFF. The CDR3, as DNA: TGTGCCAGCAGCCCTCCCGTCCCAGGGTGGAACACTGAAGCTTTCTTT.